This T cell receptor (beta chain) is from a study of control samples from healthy donors and cancer patients. The CDR3 length is 16 residues. V trimming: 4 bases; J trimming: 4 bases; junction bases outside the gene matches: 5. Germline-derived CDR1 and CDR2 are MNHEY and SVGAGI. This clone has just a few counts. Using immunoSEQ multiplex PCR, the repertoire was profiled, and TCRdb retains in-frame clones only, with some absent. This table has about 44,000 clones, approximately 87% appearing once. This clonotype originated in a woman aged 55-69 years with lung cancer. The V gene is TRBV6-5, the J gene TRBJ2-1; 12 nucleotides line up with TRBD2. Specimen: PBMCs. The CDR3 DNA follows: TGTGCCAGCAGTTCAAGGACTAGCGGGGTATACAATGAGCAGTTCTTC. Protein: CASSSRTSGVYNEQFF.